These 10 T cell receptor beta chains originate from one sample sequenced in a study of post-analysis software for immune sequencing data. TCR beta cDNA libraries included unique molecular identifiers. TCRdb re-analysed the PCR reads in MiXCR, keeping a single row per CDR3 protein. The table records 740,000 or so distinct CDR3 sequences, roughly 50% of them present only once. The study, taken as a whole, reports: Comparison of patients with controls showed roughly five TRBV segments more frequent in patients, TRBV5-6, TRBV5-1 and TRBV20-1 among them.

For these receptors, no antigen is known. The source material was blood. Source of these receptors: a girl aged 10 to 17 with multiple sclerosis.

V gene TRBV18 combines with J gene TRBJ1-6; 10 positions match TRBD1. After removal of 2 bases from V and 6 bases from J, the junction contained 10 bases not matched to a gene. The CDR3 sequence is 18 residues long. Germline CDR1 KGHSH, CDR2 LQKENI. CDR3 DNA sequence: TGTGCCAGCTCACCAGTGGGCGGGACAGGGGTCCGTAATTCACCCCTCCACTTT. Encoded protein: CASSPVGGTGVRNSPLHF.

This chain connects TRBV7-2 to TRBJ2-3; D is ambiguous. Trimming took off 1 base at V and 7 bases at J, with 6 bases between the two ends. CDR1 is SGHTA and CDR2 is FQGNSA in the germline V gene. The CDR3 length is 12 residues. The CDR3 loop reads CASSLGQNTQYF. The CDR3 DNA follows: TGTGCCAGCAGCTTAGGGCAGAATACGCAGTATTTT.

The chain carries TRBV5-1 and TRBJ2-7; 9 bases are shared with TRBD1. Trimming cost V 4 bases and J 5 bases; bases outside gene matches: 7. The CDR3 length is 14 residues. Germline CDR1 reads SGHRS; CDR2 reads YFSETQ. The CDR3 DNA follows: TGCGCCAGCAGCCCGGGACAGGGAATTCACGAGCAGTACTTC. This codes for CASSPGQGIHEQYF.

This chain joins TRBV7-8 and TRBJ2-4, with D possibly matching TRBD2 (5 bases). The DNA end is a closer match to TRBJ2-5, so the J assignment may be wrong. In germline, CDR1 is SGHVS, CDR2 FQNEAQ. CDR3 length equals 14 residues. The CDR3 coding sequence is TGTGCCAGCAGAACCCGTGGGGAGATAGAGACCCAGTACTTC. It is translated as CASRTRGEIETQYF.

The gene calls are TRBV29-1 and TRBJ2-7; unclear D gene. The length of the CDR3 is 11 residues. Germline-derived CDR1 and CDR2 are SQVTM and ANQGSEA. V dropped 4 bases and J dropped 3 bases, with 7 bases sitting between them. CDR3 DNA: TGCAGCGTTGGGTCGAACTACGAGCAGTACTTC. As protein: CSVGSNYEQYF.

This rearrangement joins TRBV14 to TRBJ2-1; the match to TRBD1 covers 9 bases. The CDR3 extends over 16 amino acids. V gave up 6 bases and J gave up 3 bases; unmatched junction bases: 9. Germline values: CDR1 SGHDN, CDR2 FVKESK. CDR3 amino acids: CASSDTGTGLYNEQFF. The CDR3 coding sequence is TGTGCCAGCAGTGATACCGGGACAGGGCTCTACAATGAGCAGTTCTTC. Together with reference TRBV14 and TRBJ2-1, the CDR3 gives the full variable domain: EAGVTQFPSHSVIEKGQTVTLRCDPISGHDNLYWYRRVMGKEIKFLLHFVKESKQDESGMPNNRFLAERTGGTYSTLKVQPAELEDSGVYFCASSDTGTGLYNEQFFGPGTRLTVL.

This clonotype was counted a few times. The chain links TRBV4-1 to TRBJ1-1; D ambiguous. With 1 base removed from V and 1 base from J, the gap between germline ends came to 10 bases. The germline CDR1 and CDR2 sequences are MGHRA and YSYEKL. The CDR3 loop spans 15 amino acids. In nucleotides, the CDR3 is TGCGCCAGCAGCCAAGTGAAGGGAAGGAACACTGAAGCTTTCTTT. It yields the protein CASSQVKGRNTEAFF.

Only a few counts were recorded for this clonotype. As DNA, the CDR3 is TGCGCCAGCAGCTTGGCAGCGGGGGCCCTCTCCTACGAGCAGTACTTC. This gives the protein CASSLAAGALSYEQYF. The gene calls are TRBV5-1 and TRBJ2-7, with 8 bases lining up with TRBD2. The CDR3 is 16 amino acids. V gave up 0 bases and J gave up 0 bases; unmatched junction bases: 5. The germline V gene has CDR1 SGHRS and CDR2 YFSETQ.

On this clonotype: One end of the junction fails to match germline, which may point to a read error. J is TRBJ2-7 and V is TRBV5-1; 14 bases align to TRBD2. This CDR3 comprises 17 residues. CDR1 is SGHRS and CDR2 is YFSETQ in the germline V gene. Written as DNA, the CDR3 is TGTGCCAGCAGCTCGGGACTAGCGGGAGAGGGGACCTACGAGCAGTACTTC. This sequence encodes CASSSGLAGEGTYEQYF.

This clonotype has only a few counts. V is TRBV29-1 and J is TRBJ2-7; TRBD2 might be the D (6 bases). Germline V gene lookup returns CDR1 SQVTM and CDR2 ANQGSEA. This CDR3 has 13 residues. CDR3 loop: CGGGGLYSYEQYF. In DNA, the CDR3 is TGCGGCGGAGGAGGACTATACTCCTACGAGCAGTACTTC.